A single sample gave rise to the 18 T cell receptor beta chains below, sequenced in a study of glioma-infiltrating T cells. Using RNA template, CDR3s of TCR alpha and beta were amplified with iRepertoire arm-PCR. TCRdb redid the calling of the multiplex PCR reads with MiXCR, one entry per CDR3 protein. The sample contains under 200,000 distinct CDR3 sequences, roughly two fifths of which appear only once. The material sequenced was glioma tissue, nonneoplastic brain tissue, or PBMCs (not recorded which). These TCRs come from a human donor with low-grade glioma or glioblastoma, undergoing nonglioma brain surgery, or in good health (not recorded which).

This clonotype was counted at least ten times. This chain links TRBV5-4 with TRBJ2-3; no clear D gene. V was pared by 1 base and J by 6 bases, with 12 bases between. Germline lookup yields CDR1 SGHNT and CDR2 YYREEE (reference sequence). This CDR3 spans 14 amino acids. CDR3 DNA sequence: TGTGCCAGCAGCTTGTTTCTAGTCTCGGATACGCAGTATTTT. Translation: CASSLFLVSDTQYF.

Of note for this clonotype: Being one base from a much bigger clone, this may be a read error. The chain combines TRBV7-6 with TRBJ1-3; D gene uncertain. Germline V gene lookup returns CDR1 SGHVS and CDR2 FNYEAQ. The V gene lost 5 bases and the J gene lost 1 base, with 9 bases spanning the gap. The CDR3 totals 14 residues. CDR3 sequence reads: CASSTTESGNTIYF. The CDR3 nucleotides read TGTGCCAGCAGCACGACGGAGTCTGGAAACACCATATATTTT.

Comments on this clonotype: This may be a read error: a much more frequent sequence differs by one nucleotide. The chain is built from TRBV20-1 and TRBJ1-4, with D possibly being TRBD1 (5 bases). CDR3 length equals 13 residues. Per the germline V gene, CDR1 is DFQATT and CDR2 is SNEGSKA (reference sequence). V was shortened by 5 bases and J by 10 bases, with 17 bases between the two germline ends. The CDR3 DNA reads as TGCAGTGCTGAATTCTTGGGGGACGGAAAACTGTTTTTT. Protein product: CSAEFLGDGKLFF.

This clonotype occurred a few times. This chain links TRBV29-1 with TRBJ1-4; 11 bases are shared with TRBD1. V lost 7 bases to trimming and J lost 7 bases; unmatched junction nucleotides: 2. The CDR3 contains 12 residues. The V gene's germline CDR1 is SQVTM and CDR2 ANQGSEA. The CDR3 DNA sequence: TGCAGCGCCGGGACAGGGGGTGAAAAACTGTTTTTT. Translation: CSAGTGGEKLFF.

This CDR3 reads CSETISDEQFF. DNA for the CDR3: TGCAGTGAGACCATCTCGGATGAGCAGTTCTTC. The V and J genes are TRBV20-1 and TRBJ2-1, with D uncertain. Trimming pared 7 bases from V and 8 bases from J, leaving 12 bases between. This CDR3 comprises 11 residues. Per the germline V gene, CDR1 is DFQATT and CDR2 is SNEGSKA (reference sequence).

By share of the sample, this clonotype is medium-sized. The DNA of the CDR3 is TGTGCCACCAGCAGAGGGGGAGAGACCCAGTACTTC. Translated: CATSRGGETQYF. The chain links TRBV15 to TRBJ2-5; D call uncertain. The CDR3 extends over 12 amino acids. Germline V gives CDR1 LNHNV, CDR2 YYDKDF (reference sequence). The V end lost 1 base, the J end lost 4 bases, and 4 bases lay between the germline ends. The full variable domain, in which reference TRBV15 and TRBJ2-5 provide the parts outside the CDR3, is DAMVIQNPRYQVTQFGKPVTLSCSQTLNHNVMYWYQQKSSQAPKLLFHYYDKDFNNEADTPDNFQSRRPNTSFCFLDIRSPGLGDTAMYLCATSRGGETQYFGPGTRLLVL.

This clonotype was observed at least ten times. The V call is TRBV6-1, the J call TRBJ2-1, with 11 nucleotides matching TRBD2. In germline, CDR1 is MNHNS, CDR2 SASEGT. The CDR3 covers 15 residues. Losses at the gene ends were 6 bases for V and 4 bases for J; bases not matched to a gene: 5. CDR3 in amino acids: CASRGTSGGYNEQFF. Written as DNA, the CDR3 is TGTGCCAGCAGGGGTACTAGCGGGGGATACAATGAGCAGTTCTTC.

The chain combines TRBV28 with TRBJ2-3, with TRBD2 matching 7 bases. Trimming took 5 bases from V and 2 from J; bases not matched to a gene: 7. This CDR3 spans 15 amino acids. Germline V gives CDR1 MDHEN, CDR2 SYDVKM. For the CDR3, the DNA is TGTGCCAGCAGTGAAAAGACTAGCTCCACAGATACGCAGTATTTT. Encoded protein: CASSEKTSSTDTQYF.

The V call is TRBV2, the J call TRBJ1-5; D might be TRBD1 (5 bases). Germline V gene sequence: CDR1 SNHLY, CDR2 FYNNEI. CDR3 length: 16 residues. Between the trimmed V and J ends, which lost 6 bases and 2 bases, there was a span of 17 bases. The CDR3 sequence: CASRAPGRMGNQPQHF. As DNA, the CDR3 is TGTGCCAGCAGGGCCCCGGGACGGATGGGCAATCAGCCCCAGCATTTT.

Points on this clonotype: A much larger clone differs by one base, so this may be a read error. The gene calls are TRBV28 and TRBJ1-5; a possible D gene is TRBD1 (5 bases). Germline V gives CDR1 MDHEN, CDR2 SYDVKM. This CDR3 spans 17 amino acids. The CDR3 coding sequence is TGTGCCAGCGGTTTACGATTCCGGGCCCGGGACGATCAGCCCCAGCATTTT. Protein product: CASGLRFRARDDQPQHF.

With regard to this clonotype: Given the absence of the conserved phenylalanine or tryptophan at the CDR3 end, a read error is likely. This rearrangement joins TRBV27 to TRBJ2-3; D gene unclear. CDR1 and CDR2 from the germline V gene are MNHEY and SMNVEV (reference sequence). V lost 5 bases and J 1 base, leaving 10 bases between the germline ends. The CDR3 is made up of 14 amino acids. This CDR3 is CASSIGGRTDTQYS. For the CDR3, the DNA is TGTGCCAGCAGTATTGGCGGACGCACAGATACGCAGTATTCT.

The genes are TRBV28 and TRBJ2-7; D is uncertain. V lost 2 bases to trimming and J lost 11 bases, with 10 bases between them. CDR3 length equals 11 residues. Germline V gene sequence: CDR1 MDHEN, CDR2 SYDVKM. The DNA of the CDR3 is TGTGCCAGCAGTTTACCCCAAGAGAAGTACTTC. Translated: CASSLPQEKYF.

Details on this clonotype: One end of the junction does not line up with germline, which may come from a read error. The V call is TRBV28, the J call TRBJ2-1; 15 bases agree with TRBD2. This CDR3 is 17 amino acids long. Per germline, CDR1 MDHEN and CDR2 SYDVKM. The CDR3 DNA reads TGTGCAAGCAGTTCCCCAAGGACTAGCGGGAGGGCCAATGAGCAGTTCTTC. Translating it yields CASSSPRTSGRANEQFF.

With regard to this clonotype: One base away lies a much larger clone, so this may be a sequencing read error. The gene calls are TRBV12-3 or TRBV12-4 and TRBJ2-3; D remains ambiguous. The CDR3 is 10 amino acids. Here the CDR3 reads CASSTDTKYF. The CDR3 coding sequence is TGTGCCAGCAGCACAGATACGAAGTATTTT.

CDR3 in amino acids: CASSDIESQPQHF. CDR3 sequence (DNA): TGTGCCAGCAGTGACATTGAGTCTCAGCCCCAGCATTTT. The chain carries TRBV6-1 and TRBJ1-5; D gene ambiguous. V dropped 3 bases and J dropped 6 bases, with 9 bases sitting between them. Germline lookup yields CDR1 MNHNS and CDR2 SASEGT. The CDR3 covers 13 residues.

This clonotype was counted only a few times. V is TRBV29-1 and J is TRBJ2-1, with 10 positions matching TRBD2. The CDR3 runs 14 residues. J was trimmed by 6 bases and V by 4 bases; bases with no gene match: 6. CDR1 is SQVTM and CDR2 is ANQGSEA in the germline V gene. The CDR3: CSVVALAGINEQFF. The CDR3 DNA follows: TGCAGCGTTGTGGCACTAGCGGGAATCAATGAGCAGTTCTTC.

This clonotype was counted ten times or more. The chain has TRBV2 and TRBJ1-5; D call uncertain. Germline CDR1 SNHLY, CDR2 FYNNEI. V lost 0 bases, J lost 10 bases, and 10 bases lay in between. The CDR3 has 13 residues. In nucleotides, the CDR3 is TGTGCCAGCAGTGAAGCGCGTCAGACTCCCCAGCATTTT. It codes for CASSEARQTPQHF.

This clonotype showed up just once. One base away lies a much larger clone, so this may be a sequencing read error. The CDR3 loop is CASTRVLETEYF. CDR3 nucleotide sequence: TGTGCCAGCACGAGGGTCCTTGAGACCGAGTACTTC. The V and J genes are TRBV28 and TRBJ2-5, with D maybe TRBD2 (5 bases). The germline CDR1 and CDR2 sequences are MDHEN and SYDVKM. The CDR3 is 12 amino acids. The entire variable domain, with the rest obtained from reference TRBV28 and TRBJ2-5, is as follows: DVKVTQSSRYLVKRTGEKVFLECVQDMDHENMFWYRQDPGLGLRLIYFSYDVKMKEKGDIPEGYSVSREKKERFSLILESASTNQTSMYLCASTRVLETEYFGPGTRLLVL.